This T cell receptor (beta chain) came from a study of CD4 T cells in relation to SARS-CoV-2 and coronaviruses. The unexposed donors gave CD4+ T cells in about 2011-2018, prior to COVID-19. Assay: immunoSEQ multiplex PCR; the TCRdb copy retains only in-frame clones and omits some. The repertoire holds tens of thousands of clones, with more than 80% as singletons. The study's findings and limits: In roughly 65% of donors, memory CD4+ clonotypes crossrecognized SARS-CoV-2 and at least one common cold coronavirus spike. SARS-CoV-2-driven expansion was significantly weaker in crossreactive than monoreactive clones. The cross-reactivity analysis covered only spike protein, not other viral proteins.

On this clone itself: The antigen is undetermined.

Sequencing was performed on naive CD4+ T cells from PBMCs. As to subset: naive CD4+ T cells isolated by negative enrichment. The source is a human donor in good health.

CDR3 bases: TGTGCCAGCAAGATCGGCTCGGGACAGGGCTACGAGCAGTACTTC. As protein: CASKIGSGQGYEQYF. The genes are TRBV5-6 and TRBJ2-7; 9 nucleotides line up with TRBD1. CDR3 length equals 15 residues. The J segment lost 3 bases and the V segment lost 6 bases, leaving 10 bases of the junction unmatched. Germline CDR1 is SGHDT and CDR2 is YYEEEE.